These T cell receptor beta chains were read from a single sample in a study of cytomegalovirus exposure and HLA in healthy donors. Method: immunoSEQ multiplex PCR; TCRdb's copy keeps in-frame clones and lacks some. In all, the sample yields 100,000 to 150,000 clones. Sequenced material: PBMCs. The receptor set was obtained from a man in his forties in good health and CMV-seronegative. CDR3s include the opening cysteine and the closing phenylalanine or tryptophan. Each record gives: D gene, J gene, V gene, CDR3 protein, CDR3 DNA. A D gene is named only where the DNA matches it firmly.

TRBD1 TRBJ2-2 TRBV6-4 CASSAQGAVGTGELFF TGTGCCAGCAGTGCCCAGGGGGCTGTTGGCACCGGGGAGCTGTTTTTT
NA TRBJ2-1 TRBV6-6 CASIDSGTRSRNEQFF TGTGCCAGCATTGACTCCGGGACTCGAAGTCGTAATGAGCAGTTCTTC
NA TRBJ2-7 TRBV11-2 CASSLVEAGVSYEQYF TGTGCCAGCAGCTTAGTCGAGGCAGGGGTGTCCTACGAGCAGTACTTC
TRBD1 TRBJ1-2 TRBV2 CASIDGQGALGYTF TGTGCCAGCATCGACGGACAGGGGGCTCTTGGCTACACCTTC
TRBD2 TRBJ2-3 TRBV29-1 CSVVQTSGRIDTQYF TGCAGCGTTGTTCAAACTAGCGGGAGGATAGATACGCAGTATTTT
TRBD2 TRBJ2-5 TRBV6-5 CASSLTSGPRETQYF TGTGCCAGCAGTCTCACTAGCGGGCCACGAGAGACCCAGTACTTC
NA TRBJ2-5 TRBV7-2 CASSLGTGSETQYF TGTGCCAGCAGCTTAGGGACCGGGAGCGAGACCCAGTACTTC
TRBD1 TRBJ1-5 TRBV9 CASSGTGGQNQPQHF TGTGCCAGCAGCGGTACAGGGGGTCAGAATCAGCCCCAGCATTTT
TRBD2 TRBJ2-2 TRBV19 CASSIVTSGNTGELFF TGTGCCAGTAGTATAGTGACTAGCGGGAACACCGGGGAGCTGTTTTTT
TRBD1 TRBJ2-1 TRBV11-3 CASSLGMGTEYNEQFF TGTGCCAGCAGCTTAGGAATGGGGACAGAGTACAATGAGCAGTTCTTC
TRBD2 TRBJ2-1 TRBV18 CASSLGLAGDRYEQFF TGTGCCAGCTCCCTTGGGTTGGCGGGAGATCGTTATGAGCAGTTCTTC
NA TRBJ1-2 TRBV6-6 CASSSSGQFYGYTF TGTGCCAGCAGTTCCTCAGGACAGTTCTATGGCTACACCTTC
TRBD1 TRBJ1-2 TRBV27 CASSFGDGQGAYGYTF TGTGCCAGCAGTTTCGGGGACGGGCAGGGGGCTTATGGCTACACCTTC
NA TRBJ2-3 TRBV5-5 CASSFIDTQYF TGTGCCAGCAGCTTTATAGATACGCAGTATTTT
NA TRBJ2-7 TRBV30 CAWTLARRISNYEQYF TGTGCCTGGACTCTAGCAAGACGGATCTCTAATTACGAGCAGTACTTC
NA TRBJ1-1 TRBV6-6 CASSVREGNTEAFF TGTGCCAGCAGCGTTCGGGAAGGGAACACTGAAGCTTTCTTT
TRBD1 TRBJ2-2 TRBV19 CASSIGRGRGTGELFF TGTGCCAGTAGTATAGGCAGGGGGCGTGGGACCGGGGAGCTGTTTTTT
TRBD2 TRBJ2-7 TRBV7-7 CASSLGLAGAGYEQYF TGTGCTAGCAGCTTAGGTCTAGCGGGCGCCGGATACGAGCAGTACTTC
TRBD2 TRBJ2-7 TRBV18 CASSPFPAGLASYEQYF TGTGCCAGCTCACCATTCCCAGCGGGGCTAGCTTCCTACGAGCAGTACTTC
TRBD2 TRBJ2-1 TRBV7-3 CASSSGTRALAGAGNEQFF TGTGCCAGCAGTTCAGGAACTAGGGCCCTAGCGGGAGCTGGGAATGAGCAGTTCTTC
NA TRBJ1-2 TRBV5-4 CASSRQLSYGYTF TGTGCCAGCAGCCGACAGCTTTCCTATGGCTACACCTTC
NA TRBJ2-7 TRBV6-1 CASKGTGSYEQYF TGTGCCAGCAAAGGTACAGGGTCCTACGAGCAGTACTTC
NA TRBJ2-7 TRBV29-1 CSVEADYEQYF TGCAGCGTTGAGGCAGACTACGAGCAGTACTTC
NA TRBJ1-5 TRBV5-1 CASSLRAGPNQPQHF TGCGCCAGCAGCTTGAGGGCAGGGCCCAATCAGCCCCAGCATTTT
NA TRBJ2-5 TRBV6-6 CASSPRTQSFGTQYF TGTGCCAGCAGTCCTCGGACACAATCGTTCGGGACCCAGTACTTC
NA TRBJ1-5 TRBV25-1 CASSGGGGYSNQPQHF TGTGCCAGCAGTGGGGGAGGGGGGTATAGCAATCAGCCCCAGCATTTT
TRBD1 TRBJ1-2 TRBV2 CASRSTGANYGYTF TGTGCCAGCAGGTCGACAGGGGCGAACTATGGCTACACCTTC
NA TRBJ2-1 TRBV7-8 CASTAGWGYNEQFF TGTGCCAGCACGGCAGGGTGGGGCTACAATGAGCAGTTCTTC
TRBD1 TRBJ2-7 TRBV6-4 CASSPDRGREQYF TGTGCCAGCAGTCCTGACAGGGGGCGCGAGCAGTACTTC
TRBD1 TRBJ2-7 TRBV28 CASSNPKDRGLYEQYF TGTGCCAGCAGTAACCCAAAGGACAGGGGGCTGTACGAGCAGTACTTC
TRBD1 TRBJ2-7 TRBV19 CASSMDRISYEQYF TGTGCCAGTAGCATGGACAGGATCTCCTACGAGCAGTACTTC